This TCR beta chain came from a study of cytomegalovirus exposure and HLA in healthy donors. Whole-study findings and limits: HLA restriction was apparent for most CMV-associated TCR beta chains in a later analysis. Highest at DRB1 and lowest at HLA-C, TCR association rates differed among HLA loci in a later analysis. In a later analysis, productive TCRs from donors in an Asian-associated ancestry cluster reportedly carried fewer N-insertions than the cohort mean.

Researchers ran the PCR with 60 Vbeta and 13 Jbeta primers. Here immunoSEQ multiplex PCR was the method, and the copy in TCRdb shows in-frame clones only, minus some. The data hold about 110,000 clones, with roughly 80% observed a single time. This clone appeared a few times. Its antigen is currently unknown. The sequenced material came from PBMCs. This clonotype was obtained from a young man in good health and CMV-seropositive.

In nucleotides, the CDR3 is TGTGCCAGTAGTATTGGACAGATTAATTCACCCCTCCACTTT. It is translated as CASSIGQINSPLHF. The V and J genes are TRBV19 and TRBJ1-6, with D perhaps matching TRBD1 (6 bases). This CDR3 has 14 amino acids. The germline gives CDR1 LNHDA, CDR2 SQIVND (reference sequence). V lost 3 bases and J lost 6, with 9 bases in between.